This TCR beta chain was sequenced during a study of early T cells in non-severe SARS-CoV-2 infection. On the study more broadly: Unpaired chains resulted from sequencing bulk RNA of unsorted whole blood.

The germline CDR1 and CDR2 sequences are MRHNA and SNTAGT. The CDR3 totals 14 residues. Trimming took 5 bases from V and 4 from J, leaving 12 bases between them. As concerns this clonotype: The target antigen is unknown.

Study-wide points: Private and CD4 specificities were missed by VDJdb matching, skewed to anti-spike CD8.

Individual cDNA molecules carried attached unique molecular identifiers. TCRdb passed the 5' RACE reads through MiXCR, listing each CDR3 protein once. The repertoire holds about 66,000 distinct CDR3 sequences, with around 21% as singletons. The source material was whole blood, sampled at baseline. J is TRBJ2-1 and V is TRBV6-4; tentatively, D is TRBD2 (5 bases). This receptor was obtained from an adult who was a healthcare worker with PCR-confirmed SARS-CoV-2 infection or an uninfected control (not recorded which). CDR3: CASSKGPGYNEQFF. The CDR3 coding sequence is TGTGCCAGCAGTAAGGGTCCGGGGTACAATGAGCAGTTCTTC.